These 2 T cell receptor beta chains originate from one sample sequenced in a study of T cell changes during pregnancy in multiple sclerosis. Sequenced by immunoSEQ multiplex PCR; TCRdb stores in-frame clones only, minus some. The table has approximately 110,000 clones, roughly nine tenths seen once. This sample comprised peripheral blood, obtained after pregnancy. Receptors originate from a female donor with multiple sclerosis, enrolled in a pregnancy study.

The chain has TRBV7-6 and TRBJ2-7; weak D call: TRBD2 (6 bases). The germline gives CDR1 SGHVS, CDR2 FNYEAQ. The CDR3 is 13 residues long. Trimming removed 5 bases from V and 6 bases from J, with 14 bases in between. CDR3 region: CASSAGPTREQYF. In DNA, the CDR3 is TGTGCCAGCAGCGCGGGACCGACCCGCGAGCAGTACTTC.

The chain couples TRBV9 to TRBJ2-2; 11 bases fit TRBD1. The CDR3 extends over 17 amino acids. Unmatched junction bases numbered 8, after V lost 4 bases and J lost 3 bases. Per germline, CDR1 SGDLS and CDR2 YYNGEE. The CDR3 sequence is CASSPRTGGDDTGELFF. In DNA, the CDR3 is TGTGCCAGCAGCCCCCGGACAGGGGGCGATGACACCGGGGAGCTGTTTTTT.